This TCR beta chain was retrieved from a study of T-cell memory formation after mild COVID-19. On the study more broadly: Across donors, TCR clusters were largely donor specific. Study conclusions and caveats: Researchers could not confirm that second-wave clones peaking on day 37 targeted SARS-CoV-2.

The V and J ends lost 2 bases and 5 bases respectively, with 18 bases between them. This CDR3 comprises 16 residues. Per the germline V gene, CDR1 is LGHNA and CDR2 is YSLEER. In its sample, this clonotype was seen a few times. The antigen is not known. TCRdb re-called the 5' RACE reads with MiXCR, one entry per CDR3 protein. The repertoire has 360,000 or so distinct CDR3 sequences, around 27% of them found once; the top ten carry 13%. The receptor was isolated from an adult woman who had mild COVID-19 (a few samples of this study predate the infection). Cell type and time point are not known. The rearrangement uses TRBV4-3 and TRBJ2-5; D possibly uses TRBD1 or TRBD2 (6 bases each). Source material: PBMCs or a T cell subset sorted from them (not recorded which). The CDR3 DNA reads as TGCGCCAGCAGCCAACTAACGGGAGCCCAGGGGGAGACCCAGTACTTC. Translated: CASSQLTGAQGETQYF.